Each of the 24 T cell receptor beta chains below was sequenced from the same sample in a study of T cell changes during pregnancy in multiple sclerosis. Sequencing used immunoSEQ multiplex PCR; TCRdb keeps in-frame clones, though not all of them. Of 60,000 to 65,000 clones listed, about nine tenths are singletons. The sample was peripheral blood, taken in the second trimester of pregnancy. Source of these receptors: a female donor in good health, enrolled as a control in a pregnancy study.

The chain joins TRBV28 to TRBJ2-7; D perhaps matches TRBD1 (5 bases). There are 12 residues in the CDR3. CDR1 is MDHEN and CDR2 is SYDVKM in the germline V gene. The V and J ends lost 4 bases and 3 bases respectively, with 7 bases between them. CDR3 residues: CASSSGFYEQYF. CDR3 nucleotide sequence: TGTGCCAGCAGTTCAGGGTTCTACGAGCAGTACTTC.

The J gene is TRBJ1-2, the V gene TRBV7-9, with a possible D match to TRBD1 (5 bases). The CDR3 is 13 amino acids. Trimming left V 6 bases short and J 8 bases short, with 16 bases between. The germline CDR1 and CDR2 sequences are SEHNR and FQNEAQ (reference sequence). For the CDR3, the DNA is TGTGCCAGCAGAGGACCAGGGAGGGACGGCTACACCTTC. It encodes CASRGPGRDGYTF.

The gene calls are TRBV6-5 and TRBJ1-6, with D tentatively TRBD1 (6 bases). Per germline, CDR1 MNHEY and CDR2 SVGAGI. Trimming left V 0 bases short and J 16 bases short, with 10 bases between. The CDR3 has 12 amino acids. The CDR3 region is CASSYSGTRLHF. The CDR3 coding sequence is TGTGCCAGCAGTTACTCTGGGACAAGGCTCCACTTT.

The chain is built from TRBV5-5 and TRBJ2-7; D is possibly TRBD2 (5 bases). Germline CDR1 reads SGHKS; CDR2 reads YYEKEE (reference sequence). CDR3 size: 17 residues. V dropped 1 base and J dropped 0 bases, with 17 bases sitting between them. The chain's CDR3 is CASSLKVRANPSYEQYF. The CDR3 DNA reads TGTGCCAGCAGCTTGAAGGTGAGGGCGAACCCCTCCTACGAGCAGTACTTC.

The chain links TRBV5-1 to TRBJ2-1, with D maybe TRBD2 (6 bases). The germline V gene has CDR1 SGHRS and CDR2 YFSETQ. The V end was cut by 6 bases, the J end by 2 bases, with 12 bases between. CDR3 length: 14 amino acids. The CDR3 sequence: CASTDKRAYNEQFF. Written as DNA, the CDR3 is TGCGCCAGCACCGACAAGCGGGCCTACAATGAGCAGTTCTTC.

The rearrangement uses TRBV4-3 and TRBJ2-7; no reliable D call. The CDR3 loop spans 14 amino acids. Trimming left V 4 bases short and J 4 bases short, with 14 bases between. Germline CDR1 LGHNA, CDR2 YSLEER. The chain's CDR3 is CASSRVLSGYEQYF. The CDR3 DNA is TGCGCCAGCAGCCGAGTACTATCCGGATACGAGCAGTACTTC.

V is TRBV2 and J is TRBJ2-4; 9 bases match TRBD1. Germline assignment: CDR1 SNHLY and CDR2 FYNNEI. The trim removed 4 bases at V and 1 base at J, leaving 2 bases unmatched. This CDR3 contains 15 residues. DNA of the CDR3: TGTGCCAGCAGTGGGACAGGGGTGGCCAAAAACATTCAGTACTTC. Translating gives CASSGTGVAKNIQYF.

The chain joins TRBV6-6 to TRBJ1-1; the D is unclear. Trimming left V 3 bases short and J 4 bases short, with 18 bases between. Germline assignment: CDR1 MNHNY and CDR2 SVGAGI (reference sequence). This CDR3 spans 16 amino acids. The CDR3 is CASSYDPGKGSTEAFF. The CDR3 DNA sequence: TGTGCCAGCAGTTATGATCCGGGAAAGGGATCCACTGAAGCTTTCTTT.

The J gene is TRBJ2-1, the V gene TRBV7-9; 7 nucleotides match TRBD1. J gave up 2 bases and V 4 bases, and 14 bases lay outside the gene matches. CDR1 and CDR2 (germline): SEHNR, FQNEAQ (reference sequence). The CDR3 has 18 residues. CDR3 residues: CASSYPRLTGAPYNEQFF. In DNA, the CDR3 is TGTGCCAGCAGCTATCCAAGACTCACAGGGGCCCCCTACAATGAGCAGTTCTTC.

This chain connects TRBV9 to TRBJ2-5; D ambiguous. V was trimmed by 0 bases and J by 2 bases, leaving 8 bases between them. The CDR3 is 14 amino acids. Looked up from germline, CDR1 is SGDLS and CDR2 is YYNGEE. The CDR3 sequence is CASSVGSQQETQYF. CDR3 sequence (DNA): TGTGCCAGCAGCGTAGGCTCCCAGCAAGAGACCCAGTACTTC.

This chain links TRBV28 with TRBJ1-5; D gene ambiguous. Trimming pared 6 bases from V and 3 bases from J, leaving 18 bases between. CDR1 is MDHEN and CDR2 is SYDVKM in the germline V gene. The CDR3 extends over 16 amino acids. Here the CDR3 DNA reads TGTGCCAGCAGCAAGCGGGGATATAGTGACAATCAGCCCCAGCATTTT. Translation: CASSKRGYSDNQPQHF. Together with reference TRBV28 and TRBJ1-5, the CDR3 gives the full variable domain: DVKVTQSSRYLVKRTGEKVFLECVQDMDHENMFWYRQDPGLGLRLIYFSYDVKMKEKGDIPEGYSVSREKKERFSLILESASTNQTSMYLCASSKRGYSDNQPQHFGDGTRLSIL.

This chain uses TRBV5-4 with TRBJ1-1; D ambiguous. This CDR3 has 14 residues. The germline V and J ends were trimmed by 0 bases and 1 base, with 7 bases remaining between them. Germline V gene data show CDR1 as SGHNT and CDR2 as YYREEE (reference sequence). CDR3 DNA sequence: TGTGCCAGCAGCTTGGGTTTGGCGAACACTGAAGCTTTCTTT. Protein product: CASSLGLANTEAFF.

The gene calls are TRBV7-8 and TRBJ2-2, with D possibly TRBD1 on 6 matching bases. V gave up 4 bases and J gave up 6 bases, with 9 bases separating them. Germline values: CDR1 SGHVS, CDR2 FQNEAQ. This CDR3 comprises 13 residues. CDR3 bases: TGTGCCAGCAGCTCACAGGGTTCCGGGGAGCTGTTTTTT. Residues: CASSSQGSGELFF.

The CDR3 region has the DNA TGTGCCAGCAGTTCTGGCCAGGGGCCAAAGCCCCAGCATTTT. It translates to CASSSGQGPKPQHF. The J gene is TRBJ1-5, the V gene TRBV6-6; maybe TRBD1 (6 bases). Trimming stripped 4 bases from V and 8 bases from J, with 15 bases between. The CDR3 is 14 amino acids. The germline V gene has CDR1 MNHNY and CDR2 SVGAGI (reference sequence).

This rearrangement joins TRBV7-3 to TRBJ2-3, with a weak D call TRBD1 (5 bases). The V end lost 1 base, the J end lost 0 bases, and 5 bases lay between the germline ends. Germline values: CDR1 SGHTA, CDR2 FQGTGA. The CDR3 is 14 residues long. The CDR3 is CASSLRGSTDTQYF. The DNA for the CDR3 is TGTGCCAGCAGCTTAAGGGGCAGCACAGATACGCAGTATTTT. The variable domain in full, with the rest retrieved from reference TRBV7-3 and TRBJ2-3, is GAGVSQTPSNKVTEKGKYVELRCDPISGHTALYWYRQSLGQGPEFLIYFQGTGAADDSGLPNDRFFAVRPEGSVSTLKIQRTERGDSAVYLCASSLRGSTDTQYFGPGTRLTVL.

The V and J genes are TRBV9 and TRBJ2-7; tentatively, D is TRBD2 (6 bases). The CDR3 runs to 13 residues. Germline V gene sequence: CDR1 SGDLS, CDR2 YYNGEE. The V and J ends lost 3 bases and 5 bases respectively, with 12 bases between them. CDR3 bases: TGTGCCAGCAGCGCGGCCCGGGGGAACGAGCAGTACTTC. It translates to CASSAARGNEQYF.

The CDR3 is CASSPAGRGSYNEQFF. The CDR3 nucleotides are TGTGCCAGCAGCCCAGCCGGGAGGGGCTCCTACAATGAGCAGTTCTTC. J is TRBJ2-1 and V is TRBV7-3; 8 positions match TRBD2. The CDR3 extends over 16 amino acids. V was clipped by 5 bases and J by 0 bases; unmatched bases: 6. Germline CDR1 and CDR2: SGHTA and FQGTGA.

The chain combines TRBV2 with TRBJ1-5, with 8 nucleotides matching TRBD1. CDR3 length: 19 amino acids. Germline CDR1 reads SNHLY; CDR2 reads FYNNEI. After removal of 6 bases from V and 1 base from J, the junction contained 17 bases not matched to a gene. This chain's CDR3 is CASRPRTGPPVTSNQPQHF. The CDR3 DNA reads as TGTGCCAGCAGACCCAGGACAGGGCCCCCTGTGACGAGCAATCAGCCCCAGCATTTT. Full variable domain (outside the CDR3, taken from reference TRBV2 and TRBJ1-5): EPEVTQTPSHQVTQMGQEVILRCVPISNHLYFYWYRQILGQKVEFLVSFYNNEISEKSEIFDDQFSVERPDGSNFTLKIRSTKLEDSAMYFCASRPRTGPPVTSNQPQHFGDGTRLSIL.

The chain employs TRBV28 and TRBJ2-1; weak D call: TRBD2 (6 bases). Deletions cut 2 bases from V and 2 bases from J, with 10 bases between. CDR3 length: 15 residues. From germline, CDR1 is MDHEN and CDR2 SYDVKM. CDR3 DNA sequence: TGTGCCAGCAGTTTAGGAGGGATCCCCTACAATGAGCAGTTCTTC. As protein: CASSLGGIPYNEQFF.

CDR3 sequence: CASSKLAGDFNEQFF. CDR3 bases: TGTGCCAGCAGCAAACTAGCGGGGGACTTCAATGAGCAGTTCTTC. The chain is built from TRBV6-5 and TRBJ2-1; TRBD2 aligns across 11 bases. Germline V gene data show CDR1 as MNHEY and CDR2 as SVGAGI. Losses at the gene ends were 6 bases for V and 6 bases for J; bases not matched to a gene: 7. The length of the CDR3 is 15 residues.

V and J are TRBV5-1 and TRBJ1-2, with 7 bases that match TRBD1. V lost 3 bases, J lost 4 bases, and 3 bases stayed unmatched. The length of the CDR3 is 13 residues. Germline V gene data show CDR1 as SGHRS and CDR2 as YFSETQ. The CDR3 DNA is TGCGCCAGCAGCTCCCGGGACAGCTATGGCTACACCTTC. This encodes CASSSRDSYGYTF.

Comments on this clone: This same CDR3 is encoded by further DNA sequences in the sample. The rearrangement uses TRBV6-4 and TRBJ2-3; 13 nucleotides line up with TRBD2. The CDR3 covers 15 residues. CDR1 and CDR2 from the germline V gene are MRHNA and SNTAGT. V gave up 2 bases and J gave up 6 bases; unmatched junction bases: 2. CDR3 residues: CASSDTSGGADTQYF. The CDR3 DNA reads as TGTGCCAGCAGTGACACTAGCGGGGGGGCCGATACGCAGTATTTT.

The chain carries TRBV7-3 and TRBJ2-1, with TRBD2 matching over 9 bases. The CDR3 is made up of 16 amino acids. In germline, CDR1 is SGHTA, CDR2 FQGTGA. The V and J ends lost 2 bases and 0 bases, in that order; junction bases with no gene match: 2. CDR3 loop: CASSLAGGGSYNEQFF. The CDR3 coding sequence is TGTGCCAGCAGCTTAGCGGGAGGGGGCTCCTACAATGAGCAGTTCTTC.

CDR3 amino acids: CASSDSGRGINEQFF. In nucleotides, the CDR3 is TGTGCCAGCAGTGATAGCGGGAGGGGAATCAATGAGCAGTTCTTC. The chain carries TRBV2 and TRBJ2-1; 11 bases agree with TRBD2. CDR1 and CDR2 from the germline V gene are SNHLY and FYNNEI. Germline trimming cut 3 bases from V and 6 bases from J; bases unmatched to any gene: 4. The CDR3 sequence is 15 residues long.